This TCR beta chain was retrieved from a study of regulatory T cells in long-lasting Graves disease. In building TCR beta libraries, iRepertoire HTBI primers were used together with Arm-PCR of CDR3 regions. TCRdb re-derived calls from the multiplex PCR reads in MiXCR, one entry per CDR3 protein. Seen here are about 440,000 distinct CDR3 sequences, about 15% observed once, and the top ten hold about a sixth. Noted time point: newly diagnosed GD, antithyroid drugs for less than 3 months. Extracted PBMC RNA gave rise to the TCR library. This clonotype was seen at least ten times. This CDR3 has 16 residues. Germline values: CDR1 LGHDT, CDR2 YNNKEL (reference sequence). The ends lost 4 bases at V and 4 bases at J; junction bases unmatched: 6. This same sample was also taken into another study, of T cells in Graves' hyperthyroidism and ophthalmopathy.

The sample consisted of peripheral blood mononuclear cells (PBMCs), taken at new diagnosis, from a patient treated with antithyroid drugs. The chain couples TRBV3-1 to TRBJ2-1; 11 positions match TRBD2. This TCR was recovered from a woman in her twenties or thirties with Graves disease. CDR3 DNA: TGTGCCAGCAGCCGGGGACTAGCGGAGAATTACAATGAGCAGTTCTTC. Amino acid sequence: CASSRGLAENYNEQFF.